The sequence of this TCR beta chain was determined in a study of Ad26.COV2.S vaccination and SARS-CoV-2 variants. Looking at the study overall: This donor came from the COV1001 trial of Ad26.COV2.S. The authors gave Ad26.COV2.S intramuscularly, either once or twice 56 days apart. General observations from the study: Substantial post-vaccination breadth of spike-specific CD8+ and CD4+ T cell responses was reported.

Treatment noted: approximately 18 received Ad26.COV2.S at low or high dose, single or two shots; several received placebo; per-sample allocation not given. Material that was analyzed had been drawn on day 63 after the first vaccine or placebo injection. This clone was detected only once. No antigen is known for it. Generated by immunoSEQ multiplex PCR, the TCRdb table keeps only in-frame clones and is missing some. The repertoire has about 350,000 clones, 80% to 90% of them found once; the top ten carry around 10%. From germline, CDR1 is SEHNR and CDR2 FQNEAQ (reference sequence). The CDR3 loop spans 16 amino acids. The V end was cut by 7 bases, the J end by 0 bases, with 17 bases between.

This clonotype was obtained from a person aged 18-60 years who received the Ad26.COV2.S COVID-19 vaccine or a placebo. This rearrangement joins TRBV7-9 to TRBJ2-3, with D tentatively TRBD2 (5 bases). The sequenced sample was peripheral blood, obtained in a trial of Ad26.COV2.S vaccine versus placebo. CDR3 sequence (DNA): TGTGCCAGCACCAAAAGTGGAGCGGTAAGCACAGATACGCAGTATTTT. It translates to CASTKSGAVSTDTQYF.